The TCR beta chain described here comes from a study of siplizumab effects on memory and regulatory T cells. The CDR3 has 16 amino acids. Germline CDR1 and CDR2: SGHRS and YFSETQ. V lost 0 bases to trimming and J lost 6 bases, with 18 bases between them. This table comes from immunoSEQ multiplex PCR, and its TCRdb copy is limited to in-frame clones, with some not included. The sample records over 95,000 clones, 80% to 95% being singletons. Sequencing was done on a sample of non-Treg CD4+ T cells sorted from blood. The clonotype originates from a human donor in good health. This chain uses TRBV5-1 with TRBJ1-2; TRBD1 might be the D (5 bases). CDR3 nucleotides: TGCGCCAGCAGCTTGGCCTCCGAAGGGGCCAGACATGGCTACACCTTC. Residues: CASSLASEGARHGYTF.